The clone carrying this TCR beta chain occurred a few times. This record comes from a study of blood T cell repertoires in COVID-19. The overall study: Acute and convalescent COVID-19 specimens originated in the United States, Italy and Spain. Sources were T cells, B-cell-depleted T cells, or PBMCs; the material itself was cDNA or gDNA.

Self-reported history from a screening survey and questionnaire set each donor's cohort. The CDR3 has 16 residues. V shed 2 bases and J shed 6 bases, with 17 bases lying between them. CDR1 and CDR2 (germline): SGDLS, YYNGEE. Per the original methods: Amplification of reference gene primers provided the estimated nucleated cell counts. The protocol was immunoSEQ multiplex PCR, while the TCRdb copy is restricted to in-frame clones and leaves out a portion. V and J calls plus clone size are reproduced from that table; the DNA served to infer D and trimming. The data hold under 200,000 clones, with 82% observed a single time.

The clonotype originates from a man aged 55 to 70 who had recovered from COVID-19. Sequenced material: PBMCs or T cells enriched from blood (not recorded which). This chain connects TRBV9 to TRBJ2-2; D possibly corresponds to TRBD2 (6 bases). CDR3 nucleotide sequence: TGTGCCAGCAGCGTCGACGGGAGAATAAATCCCGGGGAGCTGTTTTTT. The encoded protein is CASSVDGRINPGELFF.